Each of the 19 T cell receptor beta chains below was sequenced from the same sample in a study of regulatory T cells in long-lasting Graves disease. For TCR beta, libraries came from iRepertoire HTBI primers and Arm-PCR of CDR3 regions. MiXCR was run by TCRdb on the multiplex PCR reads, yielding one entry per CDR3 protein. The data contain about 470,000 distinct CDR3 sequences, about 22% of them seen just once; the ten biggest clones take up roughly 7%. Indicated time point: persistent/refractory GD, antithyroid drugs over 5 years with positive TRAb. PBMC RNA was the source of the TCR library. The source material was peripheral blood mononuclear cells (PBMCs), sampled when the disease was refractory, from a patient treated with antithyroid drugs. The receptors come from a female donor with Graves disease.

This clonotype came up many times. One end of the junction does not line up with germline, which may come from a read error. The rearrangement links TRBV5-1 to TRBJ2-3; no reliable D call. Germline CDR1 and CDR2: SGHRS and YFSETQ. CDR3 length: 11 residues. The DNA for the CDR3 is TGTGCCAGCAGTTTAGGGGATACGCAGTATTTT. It codes for CASSLGDTQYF.

This clonotype occurred many times. In nucleotides, the CDR3 is TGTGCCAGCAGTGAATTGACTAGCGGCCCGGAGACCCAGTACTTC. This codes for CASSELTSGPETQYF. The chain carries TRBV2 and TRBJ2-5; 9 nucleotides align to TRBD2. Germline CDR1 and CDR2: SNHLY and FYNNEI. V lost 2 bases to trimming and J lost 5 bases; unmatched junction nucleotides: 6. The CDR3 is 15 residues long.

This clonotype was counted a single time. J is TRBJ2-1 and V is TRBV5-1, with no clear D. The CDR3 loop spans 15 amino acids. The germline gives CDR1 SGHRS, CDR2 YFSETQ. V lost 2 bases and J lost 0, with 9 bases in between. CDR3 region: CASSFRVSSYNEQFF. CDR3 bases: TGCGCCAGCAGCTTCCGAGTCAGCTCCTACAATGAGCAGTTCTTC.

Comments on this clonotype: A far larger clone is off by one base, so a read error is likely. The V and J genes are TRBV6-2 or TRBV6-3 and TRBJ2-7, with 10 positions matching TRBD1. Germline-derived CDR1 and CDR2 are MNHEY and SVGEGT. The CDR3 consists of 18 residues. V was pared by 2 bases and J by 2 bases, with 12 bases of the junction left unmatched. The CDR3 spells CASSYPCQDRGRPYEQYF. In DNA, the CDR3 is TGTGCCAGCAGTTACCCGTGCCAGGACAGGGGGAGGCCCTACGAGCAGTACTTC.

This clonotype was detected ten times or more. The chain is built from TRBV5-1 and TRBJ2-5; D is unresolved. CDR3 length equals 11 residues. V gave up 7 bases and J gave up 2 bases, with 6 bases separating them. Germline CDR1 SGHRS, CDR2 YFSETQ. The CDR3 here is CASLEQETQYF. CDR3 in DNA: TGCGCCAGCCTCGAACAAGAGACCCAGTACTTC. The entire variable domain, with the rest obtained from reference TRBV5-1 and TRBJ2-5, is as follows: KAGVTQTPRYLIKTRGQQVTLSCSPISGHRSVSWYQQTPGQGLQFLFEYFSETQRNKGNFPGRFSGRQFSNSRSEMNVSTLELGDSALYLCASLEQETQYFGPGTRLLVL.

Ten or more counts support this clonotype. The J gene is TRBJ1-2, the V gene TRBV29-1; no clear D gene. The CDR3 length is 13 residues. Germline-derived CDR1 and CDR2 are SQVTM and ANQGSEA. The V end was cut by 6 bases, the J end by 1 base, with 12 bases between. The CDR3 region has the DNA TGCAGCGTCGAGCGGACCAATAACTATGGCTACACCTTC. This sequence encodes CSVERTNNYGYTF.

J is TRBJ2-5 and V is TRBV5-8; 14 bases fit TRBD2. This CDR3 contains 18 residues. Per the germline V gene, CDR1 is SGHTS and CDR2 is YDEGEE. The V gene end was trimmed by 4 bases and the J gene end by 5 bases; junction bases not matched to a gene: 13. The CDR3 loop reads CASSRLAGGHEAWETQYF. In nucleotides, the CDR3 is TGTGCCAGCAGCCGACTAGCGGGGGGGCACGAGGCATGGGAGACCCAGTACTTC.

The chain joins TRBV28 to TRBJ1-5; D gene ambiguous. The CDR3 is 14 amino acids. With 4 bases removed from V and 0 bases from J, the gap between germline ends came to 7 bases. CDR1 and CDR2 from the germline V gene are MDHEN and SYDVKM. The CDR3 bases are TGTGCCAGCAGTTCCTCCTTTAGCAATCAGCCCCAGCATTTT. As protein: CASSSSFSNQPQHF.

This clonotype has more than one count but fewer than ten. Since a much larger clone is just one base distant, this may be a read error. The CDR3 here is CATSVRGGYQEIQYF. DNA for the CDR3: TGTGCCACCAGCGTACGGGGGGGATATCAAGAGATCCAGTACTTC. This chain connects TRBV15 to TRBJ2-5; TRBD2 agrees at 8 bases. The germline gives CDR1 LNHNV, CDR2 YYDKDF (reference sequence). The CDR3 length is 15 residues. The variable domain in full, completed from reference TRBV15 and TRBJ2-5, reads DAMVIQNPRYQVTQFGKPVTLSCSQTLNHNVMYWYQQKSSQAPKLLFHYYDKDFNNEADTPDNFQSRRPNTSFCFLDIRSPGLGDTAMYLCATSVRGGYQEIQYFGPGTRLLVL.

The chain is built from TRBV12-3 or TRBV12-4 and TRBJ2-1; 10 positions agree with TRBD1. The CDR3 consists of 20 residues. V lost 3 bases, J lost 9 bases, and 23 bases stayed unmatched. This chain's CDR3 is CASSFRVRLIRDRGVGEQFF. CDR3 coding DNA: TGTGCCAGCAGTTTTAGGGTCCGTCTGATCCGGGACAGGGGAGTTGGTGAGCAGTTCTTC.

This clonotype appeared many times. The J gene is TRBJ2-7, the V gene TRBV12-3 or TRBV12-4; tentatively, D is TRBD1 or TRBD2 (5 bases each). Trimming stripped 5 bases from V and 2 bases from J, with 13 bases between. The CDR3 has 14 amino acids. The CDR3 spells CASSHSSGPYEQYF. DNA for the CDR3: TGTGCCAGCAGTCATTCCTCGGGACCCTACGAGCAGTACTTC.

This clonotype was seen only a few times. The chain couples TRBV6-9 to TRBJ1-2, with 8 bases fitting TRBD1. Germline V lookup: CDR1 MNHGY, CDR2 SVAAGI. This CDR3 contains 15 residues. After removal of 3 bases from V and 8 bases from J, the junction contained 11 bases not matched to a gene. The CDR3 loop is CASSYAGGISSGYTF. For the CDR3, the DNA is TGTGCCAGCAGTTACGCAGGGGGCATAAGTTCCGGCTACACCTTC.

This chain links TRBV20-1 with TRBJ1-2; unclear D gene. Germline V gene lookup returns CDR1 DFQATT and CDR2 SNEGSKA (reference sequence). This CDR3 contains 14 residues. The V gene lost 1 base and the J gene lost 2 bases, with 11 bases spanning the gap. CDR3 nucleotides: TGCAGTGCTAGAGGAGCCCTGGACAACTATGGCTACACCTTC. Its protein is CSARGALDNYGYTF.

This clonotype was detected many times. The chain's CDR3 is CASSDSTNTEAFF. The CDR3 DNA sequence: TGTGCCAGTTCGGACAGTACGAACACTGAAGCTTTCTTT. The chain uses TRBV28 and TRBJ1-1; D may be TRBD1 (6 bases). Looked up from germline, CDR1 is MDHEN and CDR2 is SYDVKM. The CDR3 has 13 amino acids. V lost 9 bases to trimming and J lost 1 base, with 12 bases between them.

This rearrangement joins TRBV24-1 to TRBJ2-7; D may match TRBD1 or TRBD2 (5 bases each). Germline V CDR1 and CDR2: KGHDR, SFDVKD. V lost 5 bases and J 0 bases, leaving 7 bases between the germline ends. This CDR3 has 13 residues. CDR3 sequence: CATSVGDSYEQYF. CDR3 bases: TGTGCCACCAGTGTGGGGGACTCCTACGAGCAGTACTTC.

This sequence joins TRBV10-3 and TRBJ2-5; tentatively, D is TRBD1 or TRBD2 (5 bases each). CDR3 size: 14 residues. V was cut by 5 bases and J by 3 bases, with 13 bases left in between. The germline V gene has CDR1 ENHRY and CDR2 SYGVKD. CDR3 nucleotide sequence: TGTGCCATCAGTCCCCCGGGACGTGAAGAGACCCAGTACTTC. Translated, it gives CAISPPGREETQYF.

This clonotype has a count of ten or more. The chain links TRBV7-2 to TRBJ1-1; D call uncertain. The CDR3 loop spans 14 amino acids. Germline CDR1 is SGHTA and CDR2 is FQGNSA. Deletions cut 5 bases from V and 10 bases from J, with 20 bases between. CDR3 sequence (DNA): TGTGCCAGCAGCCCAACCCCATTGCCCACGTCAGCTTTCTTT. It encodes CASSPTPLPTSAFF.

The chain joins TRBV6-2 or TRBV6-3 to TRBJ2-7; D is undetermined. Between the trimmed V and J ends, which lost 4 bases and 2 bases, there was a span of 18 bases. The CDR3 consists of 16 residues. In germline, CDR1 is MNHEY, CDR2 SVGEGT. The CDR3 DNA follows: TGTGCCAGCAGTTTTCCCCCCATGGGTGTCCCCTACGAGCAGTACTTC. Translation: CASSFPPMGVPYEQYF.

The table lists this clonotype with many counts. The junction differs from germline at one of its ends, possibly a read error. The rearrangement joins TRBV11-2 to TRBJ1-1; D remains unclear. The CDR3 length is 14 residues. Looked up from germline, CDR1 is SGHAT and CDR2 is FQNNGV. The DNA for the CDR3 is TGTGCCAGCAGCCTAGAATTGGGGAACACTGAAGCTTTCTTT. Translating gives CASSLELGNTEAFF. Combining the CDR3 with reference TRBV11-2 and TRBJ1-1 gives the whole variable domain EAGVAQSPRYKIIEKRQSVAFWCNPISGHATLYWYQQILGQGPKLLIQFQNNGVVDDSQLPKDRFSAERLKGVDSTLKIQPAKLEDSAVYLCASSLELGNTEAFFGQGTRLTVV.